This T cell receptor beta chain was profiled in a study of cytomegalovirus exposure and HLA in healthy donors. V was pared by 4 bases and J by 8 bases, with 14 bases between. The length of the CDR3 is 14 residues. Per the germline V gene, CDR1 is SNHLY and CDR2 is FYNNEI. Some clones are missing from TCRdb's copy, which holds only in-frame ones; the method was immunoSEQ multiplex PCR. The sample includes about 71,000 clones, about 94% of them seen just once. The sequenced sample was PBMCs. The sequence derives from a woman aged 18-29 years in good health and CMV-seronegative. V is TRBV2 and J is TRBJ1-4; tentatively, D is TRBD1 (5 bases). The CDR3, as DNA: TGTGCCAGCAGTGCGCGGGGGTTGTGGGAAAAACTGTTTTTT. It translates to CASSARGLWEKLFF. Based on the CDR3 plus reference TRBV2 and TRBJ1-4, the full variable domain is EPEVTQTPSHQVTQMGQEVILRCVPISNHLYFYWYRQILGQKVEFLVSFYNNEISEKSEIFDDQFSVERPDGSNFTLKIRSTKLEDSAMYFCASSARGLWEKLFFGSGTQLSVL.